A single sample is the source of the 19 T cell receptor beta chains below, sequenced in a study of glioma-infiltrating T cells. The iRepertoire nested amplicon-rescue multiplex PCR amplified TCR alpha and beta CDR3s from RNA. MiXCR was run by TCRdb on the multiplex PCR reads, yielding one entry per CDR3 protein. Of more than 350,000 distinct CDR3 sequences in the sample, 41% were seen once. Specimen: glioma tissue, nonneoplastic brain tissue, or PBMCs (not recorded which). The receptors stem from a human donor with low-grade glioma or glioblastoma, undergoing nonglioma brain surgery, or in good health (not recorded which).

The V and J genes are TRBV27 and TRBJ2-3, with D possibly TRBD2 on 5 matching bases. Germline CDR1 MNHEY, CDR2 SMNVEV (reference sequence). V was trimmed by 3 bases and J by 3 bases, leaving 16 bases between them. This CDR3 spans 16 amino acids. The CDR3 nucleotides are TGTGCCAGCAGTTTCATCGGACTTGGCGGAACAGATACGCAGTATTTT. Protein sequence: CASSFIGLGGTDTQYF.

This CDR3 reads CASTLEGKRDTQYF. Written as DNA, the CDR3 is TGTGCCAGCACCCTCGAGGGGAAGAGGGATACGCAGTATTTT. The V gene is TRBV12-3 or TRBV12-4, the J gene TRBJ2-3; possibly TRBD1 or TRBD2 for D (5 bases each). Trimming left V 7 bases short and J 6 bases short, with 17 bases between. The CDR3 loop spans 14 amino acids.

For this clonotype: Since a much larger clone is just one base distant, this may be a read error. The chain couples TRBV6-5 to TRBJ2-7, with D possibly being TRBD2 (6 bases). The ends were cut back, 3 bases at V and 6 bases at J, with 24 bases in the middle. CDR3 length: 17 residues. CDR1 and CDR2 (germline): MNHEY, SVGAGI. Written as DNA, the CDR3 is TGTGCCAGCAGTTATTCAAGTCGGACTAACGGAGCCTTCGAGCAGTACTTC. Translation gives CASSYSSRTNGAFEQYF.

On this clonotype: A read error may explain this, as a much larger clone is one base away. This sequence joins TRBV6-1 and TRBJ2-2, with D possibly being TRBD2 (6 bases). Germline loops: CDR1 MNHNS, CDR2 SASEGT. The CDR3 length is 14 residues. CDR3 sequence: CASSLRRGTEELFF. CDR3 nucleotide sequence: TGTGCCAGCAGTCTGAGGAGGGGTACCGAGGAGCTGTTTTTT.

The CDR3 DNA follows: TGCAGTGCTAGGGACCCCCGGGGGAGGGGCTACACAGATACGCAGTATTTT. The encoded protein is CSARDPRGRGYTDTQYF. The V and J genes are TRBV20-1 and TRBJ2-3, with 7 bases that match TRBD2. CDR1 and CDR2 from the germline V gene are DFQATT and SNEGSKA (reference sequence). Germline trimming cut 3 bases from V and 2 bases from J; bases unmatched to any gene: 14. This CDR3 is built from 17 residues.

This clonotype has ten or more counts. The chain links TRBV27 to TRBJ2-7; either TRBD1 or TRBD2 may fit D (5 bases each). Trimming cost V 5 bases and J 3 bases, with 17 bases left between them. CDR1 and CDR2 from the germline V gene are MNHEY and SMNVEV (reference sequence). This CDR3 has 15 amino acids. The chain's CDR3 is CASSPGTTQFYEQYF. DNA for the CDR3: TGTGCCAGCAGTCCAGGGACGACGCAGTTCTACGAGCAGTACTTC.

The sample holds a few counts of this clonotype. V and J are TRBV4-1 and TRBJ1-4; D perhaps matches TRBD1 (5 bases). The CDR3 sequence is 16 residues long. Germline loops: CDR1 MGHRA, CDR2 YSYEKL. Deletions cut 1 base from V and 8 bases from J, with 17 bases between. The CDR3 DNA reads as TGCGCCAGCAGCCAAGTAGCCCACCCAAAGGGGGAAAAACTGTTTTTT. Translating it yields CASSQVAHPKGEKLFF.

This chain joins TRBV27 and TRBJ2-1; 8 nucleotides align to TRBD2. With 1 base clipped from V and 2 bases from J, the junction kept 7 bases outside the gene matches. There are 17 residues in the CDR3. The germline V gene has CDR1 MNHEY and CDR2 SMNVEV (reference sequence). DNA for the CDR3: TGTGCCAGCAGTTTATTAATGCCGGGACTAGCCTACAATGAGCAGTTCTTC. This codes for CASSLLMPGLAYNEQFF.

In this sample, this clonotype turned up a few times. The chain combines TRBV20-1 with TRBJ2-1; 11 bases are shared with TRBD2. V lost 3 bases, J lost 10 bases, and 8 bases stayed unmatched. The CDR3 runs 14 residues. Germline V gene sequence: CDR1 DFQATT, CDR2 SNEGSKA (reference sequence). CDR3 coding DNA: TGCAGTGCTAGCAGGGGGCTAGCGGGAGGCGAGCAGTTCTTC. Residues: CSASRGLAGGEQFF.

There are a few counts of this clonotype. This sequence joins TRBV7-2 and TRBJ2-2; D is uncertain. Per germline, CDR1 SGHTA and CDR2 FQGNSA. The CDR3 is 13 residues long. V was trimmed by 5 bases and J by 3 bases, leaving 7 bases between them. CDR3 residues: CASSPHYTGELFF. CDR3 in DNA: TGTGCCAGCAGCCCACACTACACCGGGGAGCTGTTTTTT.

The chain couples TRBV11-1 to TRBJ1-1, with a tentative D call TRBD1 (5 bases). The CDR3 has 14 residues. V lost 5 bases and J lost 2, with 12 bases in between. The germline gives CDR1 SGHAT, CDR2 FQDESV (reference sequence). The CDR3 DNA is TGTGCCAGCAGCCCCGACAGCATTAACACTGAAGCTTTCTTT. Translation gives CASSPDSINTEAFF.

The CDR3 here is CASSPGGPGYEQYF. The CDR3 DNA reads as TGTGCCAGCAGTCCAGGAGGGCCTGGGTACGAGCAGTACTTC. The chain uses TRBV6-1 and TRBJ2-7; D is possibly TRBD2 (6 bases). CDR1 is MNHNS and CDR2 is SASEGT in the germline V gene. The V gene lost 5 bases and the J gene lost 4 bases, with 15 bases spanning the gap. This CDR3 is built from 14 residues.

The chain carries TRBV6-1 and TRBJ2-1; 12 bases align to TRBD2. There are 19 residues in the CDR3. Germline V gives CDR1 MNHNS, CDR2 SASEGT. Trimming took 1 base from V and 3 from J; bases not matched to a gene: 10. The CDR3 DNA follows: TGTGCCAGCAGTGAAGAAGGCGGGGGACTAGCGGGCCTCTACAATGAGCAGTTCTTC. Its translation is CASSEEGGGLAGLYNEQFF.

The rearrangement joins TRBV10-3 to TRBJ1-2; D is unresolved. The ends were cut back, 6 bases at V and 0 bases at J, with 11 bases in the middle. The V gene's germline CDR1 is ENHRY and CDR2 SYGVKD. This CDR3 spans 14 amino acids. For the CDR3, the DNA is TGTGCCATCAGCCCCGGATTTGCTAACTATGGCTACACCTTC. Translating gives CAISPGFANYGYTF.

The chain couples TRBV2 to TRBJ2-2, with TRBD1 identical over 7 bases. Trimming removed 4 bases from V and 5 bases from J; junction bases left unmatched: 7. The germline V gene has CDR1 SNHLY and CDR2 FYNNEI. The CDR3 covers 15 residues. The CDR3 protein is CASSVGDRGTGELFF. CDR3 DNA sequence: TGTGCCAGCAGTGTAGGGGACAGAGGAACCGGGGAGCTGTTTTTT.

Only a few counts were recorded for this clonotype. The chain employs TRBV7-2 and TRBJ1-1; D not resolved. The CDR3 is made up of 13 amino acids. Germline V gene data show CDR1 as SGHTA and CDR2 as FQGNSA. V lost 5 bases and J 4 bases, leaving 11 bases between the germline ends. For the CDR3, the DNA is TGTGCCAGCAGCGCGCGACGGGGCACTGAAGCTTTCTTT. Encoded protein: CASSARRGTEAFF.

V and J are TRBV5-1 and TRBJ1-1; D not resolved. The CDR3 is 15 amino acids. The V end lost 4 bases, the J end lost 6 bases, and 19 bases lay between the germline ends. Germline V gene lookup returns CDR1 SGHRS and CDR2 YFSETQ. The CDR3 sequence is CASSRLGSGSSEAFF. DNA of the CDR3: TGCGCCAGCAGCCGCCTTGGCAGCGGATCGTCTGAAGCTTTCTTT. Full variable domain (outside the CDR3, taken from reference TRBV5-1 and TRBJ1-1): KAGVTQTPRYLIKTRGQQVTLSCSPISGHRSVSWYQQTPGQGLQFLFEYFSETQRNKGNFPGRFSGRQFSNSRSEMNVSTLELGDSALYLCASSRLGSGSSEAFFGQGTRLTVV.

This clonotype was observed a single time. A much larger clone differs from this one at a single base, so this may be a read error. This chain links TRBV6-6 with TRBJ1-2, with D possibly matching TRBD1 (5 bases). The CDR3 extends over 15 amino acids. CDR1 and CDR2 (germline): MNHNY, SVGAGI (reference sequence). The germline V and J ends were trimmed by 1 base and 0 bases, with 9 bases remaining between them. The CDR3 loop is CASSYFGHPNYGYTF. In DNA form, the CDR3 reads TGTGCCAGCAGTTACTTCGGACACCCTAACTATGGCTACACCTTC.

This sequence joins TRBV20-1 and TRBJ1-3; the D gene is possibly TRBD1 (6 bases). The germline gives CDR1 DFQATT, CDR2 SNEGSKA (reference sequence). The CDR3 length is 14 residues. Trimming removed 7 bases at V and 4 bases at J, with 17 bases between. The CDR3 DNA reads TGCAGTGTCCGGGGGGGGGGCTACGGAAACACCATATATTTT. It specifies CSVRGGGYGNTIYF.